Here is one T cell receptor beta chain with its context. The sample belongs to a study of Tregs in tolerant kidney transplant recipients. CDR3 length: 15 amino acids. V shed 6 bases, J shed 3 bases, and the junction held 5 bases outside the gene matches. Germline V lookup: CDR1 LNHDA, CDR2 SQIVND (reference sequence). Repertoires were generated with immunoSEQ multiplex PCR, while TCRdb's copy carries only in-frame clones and drops some. Among 110,000 or so clones listed, around 94% were seen once. The chain is built from TRBV19 and TRBJ2-1; 10 positions agree with TRBD2. Input material: CD4+ T cells from blood. This TCR was recovered from a human donor in good health. CDR3 in amino acids: CASRESGRVYNEQFF. DNA of the CDR3: TGTGCCAGTAGGGAAAGCGGGAGGGTCTACAATGAGCAGTTCTTC.